The T cell receptor (beta chain) described here comes from a study of beta chain features in type 1 diabetes. Findings and caveats of the study: All four CD4+ subsets from Type 1 diabetes patients carried moderately but significantly shorter TCRB CDR3s.

About this clone: No antigen is known for it.

Via the markers CD45RO/CCR7/CD25/CD127/CD95/CD27, stem cell-like memory, regulatory, central memory and naive CD4+ cells were sorted. Every sorted population was more than 95% pure. Reverse transcription of all isolated RNA meant that expressed TCRB transcripts were sequenced. Repertoires were generated with immunoSEQ multiplex PCR, while TCRdb's copy carries only in-frame clones and drops some. The sample shows about 360,000 clones, around 13% of them seen only once. The sample was naive CD4+ T cells from blood. This clonotype originated in a man between 18 and 35 years old in good health.

Written as DNA, the CDR3 is TGTGCCAGCAGCCCCCCTCGTAGTCGGTCTGGGGCCAACGTCCTGACTTTC. Translated, it gives CASSPPRSRSGANVLTF. The rearrangement uses TRBV7-8 and TRBJ2-6, with no clear D. V was pared by 5 bases and J by 1 base, with 15 bases between. The length of the CDR3 is 17 residues. The germline V gene encodes CDR1 SGHVS and CDR2 FQNEAQ.